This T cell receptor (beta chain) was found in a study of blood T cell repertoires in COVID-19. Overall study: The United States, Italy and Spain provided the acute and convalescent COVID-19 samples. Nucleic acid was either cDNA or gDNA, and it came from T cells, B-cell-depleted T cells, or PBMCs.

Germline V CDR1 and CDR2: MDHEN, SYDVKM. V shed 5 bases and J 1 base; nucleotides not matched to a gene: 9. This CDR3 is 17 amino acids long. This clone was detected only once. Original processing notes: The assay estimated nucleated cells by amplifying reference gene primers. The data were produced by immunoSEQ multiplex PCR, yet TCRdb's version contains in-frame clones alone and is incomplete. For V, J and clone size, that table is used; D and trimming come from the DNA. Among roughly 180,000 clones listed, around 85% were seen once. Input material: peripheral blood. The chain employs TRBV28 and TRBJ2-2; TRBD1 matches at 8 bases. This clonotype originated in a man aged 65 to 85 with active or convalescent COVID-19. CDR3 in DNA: TGTGCCAGCAGTCCATATAGGACAGGGCAGAACACCGGGGAGCTGTTTTTT. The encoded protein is CASSPYRTGQNTGELFF.